This TCR beta chain was sequenced in a study of shared clonotypes between healthy human individuals. Turning to the study itself: A donor's plate count was three for CD4 naive and three for CD4 memory; CD8 naive had two and CD8 memory one. Study-wide results and caveats: Limitation of the genetic and exposure-history diversity represented came from the few donors. Sampling was confined to blood; repertoires within tissues likely differ.

Concerning this clone itself: Its antigen is not known.

The ends lost 3 bases at V and 0 bases at J; junction bases unmatched: 4. CDR3 length equals 15 residues. Germline CDR1 SGHDN, CDR2 FVKESK. Method: immunoSEQ multiplex PCR; TCRdb's copy keeps in-frame clones and lacks some. The sample carries 1,400,000 or so clones, approximately 98.5% recorded once. This chain connects TRBV14 to TRBJ1-1, with TRBD1 matching over 7 bases. The sample taken for sequencing was naive CD4+ T cells sorted from blood. Noted subset: CD45RA+ positively selected. The TCR comes from a man aged 30 to 45 in good health. The CDR3 loop reads CASSHYRGMNTEAFF. The CDR3 DNA reads TGTGCCAGCAGCCACTACAGGGGAATGAACACTGAAGCTTTCTTT. The variable domain in full, with the rest retrieved from reference TRBV14 and TRBJ1-1, is EAGVTQFPSHSVIEKGQTVTLRCDPISGHDNLYWYRRVMGKEIKFLLHFVKESKQDESGMPNNRFLAERTGGTYSTLKVQPAELEDSGVYFCASSHYRGMNTEAFFGQGTRLTVV.